Sequencing of this T cell receptor beta chain was carried out in a study of blood T cell repertoires in COVID-19. The CDR3 sequence is 14 residues long. Trimming took off 3 bases at V and 0 bases at J, with 7 bases between the two ends. Germline-derived CDR1 and CDR2 are KGHDR and SFDVKD. The assay was immunoSEQ multiplex PCR, and TCRdb's table has in-frame clones only and misses some. Among 90,000 to 120,000 clones listed, roughly nine tenths were seen once. This chain links TRBV24-1 with TRBJ1-1, with D unclear. Sequenced sample: peripheral blood. This receptor was taken from an elderly woman with acute or convalescent COVID-19. Here the CDR3 reads CATSDATMNTEAFF. The CDR3 DNA reads TGTGCCACCAGTGATGCGACTATGAACACTGAAGCTTTCTTT.